This entry lists 17 T cell receptor beta chains sequenced from one sample in a study of shared clonotypes between healthy human individuals. Produced via immunoSEQ multiplex PCR; TCRdb's table is partial and in-frame only. The data show 800,000 to 1,200,000 clones, with 78% seen just once and 0.52% held by the top ten. Sequencing was done on a sample of memory CD4+ T cells from PBMCs. Subset meaning: CD45RA-negative fraction. The receptors were gathered from a man younger than 35 in good health. Some clones in this sample may be carry-over from other donors' samples.

This clone was seen ten or more times. The V and J genes are TRBV4-1 and TRBJ2-3; no firm D call. CDR3 length equals 14 residues. Germline V gives CDR1 MGHRA, CDR2 YSYEKL. V was pared by 5 bases and J by 0 bases, with 9 bases between. DNA for the CDR3: TGCGCCAGCAGCTTAAGCCATAGCACAGATACGCAGTATTTT. Translation gives CASSLSHSTDTQYF.

The rearrangement joins TRBV5-5 to TRBJ2-7; TRBD2 aligns across 10 bases. CDR3 length equals 15 residues. J lost 2 bases, V lost 4 bases, and 6 bases had no gene match. CDR1 SGHKS and CDR2 YYEKEE come from the germline V gene (reference sequence). The CDR3 nucleotides read TGTGCCAGCAGCCTCCGGACTAGCGGCCCCTACGAGCAGTACTTC. Encoded protein: CASSLRTSGPYEQYF.

This clone appeared once. CDR3 in DNA: TGTGCCAGTAGTCCCCGGCGTAATGAAAAACTGTTTTTT. This translates into CASSPRRNEKLFF. The rearrangement uses TRBV19 and TRBJ1-4; D is unresolved. The CDR3 extends over 13 amino acids. Germline V gene data show CDR1 as LNHDA and CDR2 as SQIVND (reference sequence). Trimming shortened V by 5 bases and J by 4 bases, and 8 bases separated the two germline ends. Full variable domain (outside the CDR3, taken from reference TRBV19 and TRBJ1-4): DGGITQSPKYLFRKEGQNVTLSCEQNLNHDAMYWYRQDPGQGLRLIYYSQIVNDFQKGDIAEGYSVSREKKESFPLTVTSAQKNPTAFYLCASSPRRNEKLFFGSGTQLSVL.

This rearrangement joins TRBV7-9 to TRBJ2-5; TRBD2 is a possible D gene (6 bases). The germline gives CDR1 SEHNR, CDR2 FQNEAQ (reference sequence). The V and J ends lost 4 bases and 2 bases respectively, with 14 bases between them. The CDR3 extends over 15 amino acids. The CDR3 DNA reads TGTGCCAGCAGCTCGGGACTTCCGGCACAAGAGACCCAGTACTTC. Translation: CASSSGLPAQETQYF.

This clone was detected a few times. V gene TRBV5-6 combines with J gene TRBJ2-1; 7 nucleotides agree with TRBD1. V trimming: 7 bases; J trimming: 7 bases; junction bases outside the gene matches: 14. Germline lookup yields CDR1 SGHDT and CDR2 YYEEEE. The CDR3 runs to 15 residues. The CDR3 loop reads CASYMTGTSTNEQFF. The CDR3 DNA is TGTGCCAGCTACATGACAGGGACATCCACGAATGAGCAGTTCTTC.

This chain joins TRBV5-1 and TRBJ2-7; weak D call: TRBD2 (6 bases). The germline CDR1 and CDR2 sequences are SGHRS and YFSETQ. V gave up 0 bases and J gave up 1 base, with 14 bases separating them. The CDR3 runs to 16 residues. The chain's CDR3 is CASSLGSAGTSYEQYF. The CDR3 DNA sequence: TGCGCCAGCAGCTTGGGGTCCGCGGGGACTTCCTACGAGCAGTACTTC.

This clone was seen a handful of times. This rearrangement joins TRBV6-1 to TRBJ2-7; 8 nucleotides agree with TRBD1. The CDR3 runs to 14 residues. With V trimmed by 4 bases and J by 5 bases, 7 bases remained unmatched. Germline CDR1 is MNHNS and CDR2 is SASEGT. The CDR3 protein is CASSGDRSNHEQYF. The CDR3 region has the DNA TGTGCCAGCAGTGGGGACAGGTCGAACCACGAGCAGTACTTC.

This clone has only a few counts. V usage is TRBV4-3 and J usage is TRBJ2-1; perhaps TRBD1 as D (6 bases). CDR3 length equals 17 residues. Per germline, CDR1 LGHNA and CDR2 YSLEER. The V end was cut by 3 bases, the J end by 0 bases, with 15 bases between. CDR3 sequence (DNA): TGCGCCAGCAGCCAGGGGACATATCGGAGCTCCTACAATGAGCAGTTCTTC. It encodes CASSQGTYRSSYNEQFF.

The count of this clone is one. V gene TRBV5-1 combines with J gene TRBJ1-6; TRBD1 aligns across 8 bases. V lost 4 bases to trimming and J lost 10 bases; unmatched junction nucleotides: 10. Germline loops: CDR1 SGHRS, CDR2 YFSETQ. This CDR3 is built from 15 residues. The CDR3 region is CASSPNAGGGSPLHF. DNA of the CDR3: TGCGCCAGCAGCCCGAATGCAGGGGGCGGATCACCCCTCCACTTT. The whole variable domain, filled in from reference TRBV5-1 and TRBJ1-6, reads KAGVTQTPRYLIKTRGQQVTLSCSPISGHRSVSWYQQTPGQGLQFLFEYFSETQRNKGNFPGRFSGRQFSNSRSEMNVSTLELGDSALYLCASSPNAGGGSPLHFGNGTRLTVT.

This chain joins TRBV14 and TRBJ2-4, with TRBD2 matching over 7 bases. The CDR3 loop spans 15 amino acids. Germline V CDR1 and CDR2: SGHDN, FVKESK. V dropped 4 bases and J dropped 5; count of bases not matched to a gene: 8. CDR3 coding DNA: TGTGCCAGCAGCCTAGGGAGGGCCTACGAAAACATTCAGTACTTC. Amino acid sequence: CASSLGRAYENIQYF.

The chain recombines TRBV4-3 with TRBJ2-1; a weak D match, TRBD1 (5 bases). V gave up 0 bases and J gave up 4 bases, with 19 bases separating them. CDR1 and CDR2 from the germline V gene are LGHNA and YSLEER. The CDR3 contains 18 residues. The CDR3, as DNA: TGCGCCAGCAGCCAAGAGATGGACATCCTGCGTGGATACAATGAGCAGTTCTTC. Its translation: CASSQEMDILRGYNEQFF.

The table lists this clone with a few counts. V and J are TRBV28 and TRBJ1-2, with D uncertain. The CDR3 sequence is 13 residues long. From germline, CDR1 is MDHEN and CDR2 SYDVKM. V shed 5 bases and J shed 2 bases, with 9 bases lying between them. CDR3 DNA: TGTGCCAGCAGTGCGGACGGGAACTATGGCTACACCTTC. It codes for CASSADGNYGYTF.

V usage is TRBV9 and J usage is TRBJ2-2, with 10 bases identical to TRBD2. CDR3 size: 16 residues. CDR1 and CDR2 (germline): SGDLS, YYNGEE. J gave up 5 bases and V 0 bases, and 4 bases lay outside the gene matches. The CDR3 loop reads CASSVGLAGATGELFF. In DNA form, the CDR3 reads TGTGCCAGCAGCGTAGGACTAGCGGGTGCGACCGGGGAGCTGTTTTTT.

The J gene is TRBJ2-7, the V gene TRBV5-1; weak D call: TRBD1 (5 bases). CDR1 and CDR2 (germline): SGHRS, YFSETQ. The CDR3 has 16 residues. The V gene lost 4 bases and the J gene lost 3 bases, with 20 bases spanning the gap. Written as DNA, the CDR3 is TGCGCCAGCAGCCAACTGACCCCTGGGGCGGTCTACGAGCAGTACTTC. Translation: CASSQLTPGAVYEQYF.

The chain links TRBV27 to TRBJ2-1; D might be TRBD2 (5 bases). The CDR3 runs to 17 residues. The V end lost 8 bases, the J end lost 0 bases, and 20 bases lay between the germline ends. The germline gives CDR1 MNHEY, CDR2 SMNVEV (reference sequence). Here the CDR3 reads CASGLGRAYYSYNEQFF. The CDR3 DNA reads TGTGCCAGCGGACTCGGGCGAGCGTACTACTCCTACAATGAGCAGTTCTTC.

This clone has only one observation. The V gene is TRBV6-1, the J gene TRBJ1-4; D might be TRBD1 (5 bases). The V end was cut by 6 bases, the J end by 6 bases, with 17 bases between. CDR3 length: 15 residues. Germline CDR1 reads MNHNS; CDR2 reads SASEGT. As DNA, the CDR3 is TGTGCCAGCAGGATAGACAGCAGACCCCATGAAAAACTGTTTTTT. Its translation: CASRIDSRPHEKLFF.

CDR3 coding DNA: TGTGCCAGTAGTAGGCAGGCGAGTATGGCGGATACGCAGTATTTT. Protein product: CASSRQASMADTQYF. The chain couples TRBV19 to TRBJ2-3; D unresolved. The V gene lost 4 bases and the J gene lost 6 bases, with 17 bases spanning the gap. This CDR3 is 15 amino acids long. Germline assignment: CDR1 LNHDA and CDR2 SQIVND (reference sequence).